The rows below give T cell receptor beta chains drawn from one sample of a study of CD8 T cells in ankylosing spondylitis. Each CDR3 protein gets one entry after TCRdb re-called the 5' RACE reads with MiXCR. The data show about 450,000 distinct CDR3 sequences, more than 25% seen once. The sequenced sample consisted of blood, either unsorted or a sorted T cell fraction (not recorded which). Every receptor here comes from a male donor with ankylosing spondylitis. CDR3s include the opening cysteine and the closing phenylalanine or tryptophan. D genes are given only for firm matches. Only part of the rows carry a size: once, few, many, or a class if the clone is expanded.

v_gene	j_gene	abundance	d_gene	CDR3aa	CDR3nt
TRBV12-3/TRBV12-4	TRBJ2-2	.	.	CASSFGQPRAGELFF	TGTGCCAGCAGTTTTGGGCAGCCTCGGGCCGGGGAGCTGTTTTTT
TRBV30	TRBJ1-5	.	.	CAWSANIEDQPQHF	TGTGCCTGGAGTGCCAATATCGAAGATCAGCCCCAGCATTTT
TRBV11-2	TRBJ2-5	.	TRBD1	CASSSNTGGRETQYF	TGTGCCAGCAGCTCGAACACAGGGGGCAGGGAGACCCAGTACTTC
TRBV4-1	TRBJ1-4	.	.	CASSHPPEQGTEKLFF	TGCGCCAGCAGCCACCCCCCGGAACAGGGAACCGAAAAACTGTTTTTT
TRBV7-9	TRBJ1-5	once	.	CASSLAVAQPQHF	TGTGCCAGCAGCTTAGCGGTGGCTCAGCCCCAGCATTTT
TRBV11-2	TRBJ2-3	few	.	CASSFYGPRFESTDTQYF	TGTGCCAGCAGCTTCTACGGACCCCGCTTCGAAAGCACAGATACGCAGTATTTT
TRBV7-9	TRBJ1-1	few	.	CASSLQGYDTEAFF	TGTGCCAGCAGCCTACAGGGTTACGACACTGAAGCTTTCTTT
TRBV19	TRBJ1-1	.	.	CASTPNTGLQAFF	TGTGCCAGTACACCCAATACCGGGCTACAAGCTTTCTTT
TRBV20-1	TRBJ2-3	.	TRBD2	CSARDRRLAGVPDTQYF	TGCAGTGCTAGAGATCGCCGGCTAGCGGGAGTTCCGGATACGCAGTATTTT
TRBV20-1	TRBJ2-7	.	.	CSASPGMYEQYF	TGCAGTGCTTCTCCGGGCATGTACGAGCAGTACTTC
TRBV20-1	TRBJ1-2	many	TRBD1	CSARAKQPGQGHGYTF	TGCAGTGCTAGAGCGAAACAACCGGGACAGGGTCATGGCTACACCTTC
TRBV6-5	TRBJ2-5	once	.	CASSYRSRAGETQYF	TGTGCCAGCAGTTACCGGTCCAGGGCGGGAGAGACCCAGTACTTC
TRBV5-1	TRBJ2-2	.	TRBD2	CASSFQRETTGELFF	TGCGCCAGCAGCTTCCAGCGGGAAACCACCGGGGAGCTGTTTTTT
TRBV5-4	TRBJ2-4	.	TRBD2	CASSPLAGGGNIQYF	TGTGCCAGCAGCCCTTTAGCGGGAGGGGGAAACATTCAGTACTTC
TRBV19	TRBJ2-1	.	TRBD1	CASSQDRGLSNEQFF	TGTGCCAGTAGCCAGGACAGGGGGCTGTCCAATGAGCAGTTCTTC
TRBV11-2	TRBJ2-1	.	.	CASSTPWQYGSYNEQFF	TGTGCCAGCAGCACCCCCTGGCAGTACGGCTCCTACAATGAGCAGTTCTTC
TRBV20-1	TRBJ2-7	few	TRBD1	CSARDGTGAHEQYF	TGCAGTGCTAGAGATGGGACAGGGGCCCACGAGCAGTACTTC
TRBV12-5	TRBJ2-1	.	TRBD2	CASGLEPGLGQFF	TGTGCTAGTGGTTTAGAGCCGGGACTAGGGCAGTTCTTC
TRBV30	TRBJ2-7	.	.	CAWSASVPFEQYF	TGTGCCTGGAGTGCTAGCGTTCCCTTTGAGCAGTACTTC
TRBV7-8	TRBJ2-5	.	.	CASNFRGRQETQYF	TGTGCCAGCAACTTTAGGGGACGCCAAGAGACCCAGTACTTC
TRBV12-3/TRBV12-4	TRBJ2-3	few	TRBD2	CASSYSGSRKDTQYF	TGTGCCAGCAGTTACAGCGGGAGCCGAAAAGATACGCAGTATTTT
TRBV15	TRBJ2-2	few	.	CATSRDRGTGELFF	TGTGCCACCAGCAGAGATCGGGGGACCGGGGAGCTGTTTTTT
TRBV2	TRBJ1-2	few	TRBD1	CASSKGTGGNYGYTF	TGTGCCAGCAGTAAGGGGACAGGGGGCAACTATGGCTACACCTTC
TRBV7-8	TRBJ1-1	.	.	CASSLFSADTNTEAFF	TGTGCCAGCAGCTTATTCTCGGCAGACACGAACACTGAAGCTTTCTTT
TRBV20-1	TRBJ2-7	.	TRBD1	CSAPYRGPWGVQYF	TGCAGTGCTCCCTACAGGGGTCCCTGGGGAGTGCAGTACTTC
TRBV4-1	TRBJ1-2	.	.	CASSPGPILPYGYTF	TGCGCCAGCAGCCCTGGCCCGATTCTCCCGTATGGCTACACCTTC
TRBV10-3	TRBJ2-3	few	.	CAISESVTDTQYF	TGTGCCATCAGTGAGTCTGTAACAGATACGCAGTATTTT
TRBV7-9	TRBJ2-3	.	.	CASSLRNVDTQYF	TGTGCCAGCAGCTTAAGAAATGTGGATACGCAGTATTTT
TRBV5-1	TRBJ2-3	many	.	CASSFSESTDTQYF	TGCGCCAGCAGCTTTAGCGAGAGCACAGATACGCAGTATTTT
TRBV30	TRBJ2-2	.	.	CAWSVLSRRELFF	TGTGCCTGGAGTGTACTATCTAGAAGGGAGCTGTTTTTT
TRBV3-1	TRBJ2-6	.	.	CASSLFDNVLTF	TGTGCCAGCAGCCTTTTTGACAACGTCCTGACTTTC
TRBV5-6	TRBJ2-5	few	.	CASSPDIGGETQYF	TGTGCCAGCAGCCCGGATATCGGTGGGGAGACCCAGTACTTC
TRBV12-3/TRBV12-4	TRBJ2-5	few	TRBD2	CASSPGLAGSETQYF	TGTGCCAGCAGTCCGGGACTAGCGGGATCGGAGACCCAGTACTTC
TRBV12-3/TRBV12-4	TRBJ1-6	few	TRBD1	CASTQGQVGGSPLHF	TGTGCCAGCACCCAGGGACAGGTCGGCGGTTCACCCCTCCACTTT
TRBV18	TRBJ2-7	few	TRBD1	CASSPRDSLYEQYF	TGTGCCAGCTCACCACGGGACAGCCTCTACGAGCAGTACTTC
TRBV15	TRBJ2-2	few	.	CATSREKYSSGELFF	TGTGCCACCAGCAGAGAAAAATACAGTAGCGGGGAGCTGTTTTTT
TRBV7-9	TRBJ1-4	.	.	CASSSGLSEKLFF	TGTGCCAGCAGCTCCGGACTGAGTGAAAAACTGTTTTTT
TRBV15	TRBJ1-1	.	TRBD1	CATSRVGRGGTEAFF	TGTGCCACCAGCAGAGTTGGCAGGGGGGGCACTGAAGCTTTCTTT
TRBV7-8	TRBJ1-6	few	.	CASSFGGGANSPLHF	TGTGCCAGCAGCTTTGGGGGAGGGGCGAATTCACCCCTCCACTTT
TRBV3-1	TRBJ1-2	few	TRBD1	CASSRSTGGAQYGYTF	TGTGCCAGCAGCCGTTCGACAGGGGGCGCTCAGTATGGCTACACCTTC
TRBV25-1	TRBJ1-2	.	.	CASRGSTGPSQSYGYTF	TGTGCCAGCAGGGGGTCTACAGGGCCTTCCCAGTCTTATGGCTACACCTTC
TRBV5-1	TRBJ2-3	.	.	CASSLVGALGDTQYF	TGCGCCAGCAGCTTGGTGGGAGCGCTTGGCGATACGCAGTATTTT
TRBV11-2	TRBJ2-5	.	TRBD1	CASSAQGARETQYF	TGTGCCAGCAGCGCACAGGGGGCCCGAGAGACCCAGTACTTC
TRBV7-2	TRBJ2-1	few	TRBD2	CASSPGLAGAREQFF	TGTGCCAGCAGCCCTGGACTAGCGGGAGCTCGAGAGCAGTTCTTC
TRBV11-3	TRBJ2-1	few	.	CASSLGRFGDEQFF	TGTGCCAGCAGCTTAGGGAGGTTCGGAGATGAGCAGTTCTTC
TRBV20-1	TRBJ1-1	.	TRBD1	CRRDSEAFF	TGCAGGAGGGACAGTGAAGCTTTCTTT
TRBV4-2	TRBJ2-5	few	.	CASSRTGADQETQYF	TGTGCCAGCAGCCGAACAGGAGCCGACCAAGAGACCCAGTACTTC
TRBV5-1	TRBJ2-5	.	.	CASPLGGGWETQYF	TGCGCCAGCCCTTTGGGCGGCGGGTGGGAGACCCAGTACTTC